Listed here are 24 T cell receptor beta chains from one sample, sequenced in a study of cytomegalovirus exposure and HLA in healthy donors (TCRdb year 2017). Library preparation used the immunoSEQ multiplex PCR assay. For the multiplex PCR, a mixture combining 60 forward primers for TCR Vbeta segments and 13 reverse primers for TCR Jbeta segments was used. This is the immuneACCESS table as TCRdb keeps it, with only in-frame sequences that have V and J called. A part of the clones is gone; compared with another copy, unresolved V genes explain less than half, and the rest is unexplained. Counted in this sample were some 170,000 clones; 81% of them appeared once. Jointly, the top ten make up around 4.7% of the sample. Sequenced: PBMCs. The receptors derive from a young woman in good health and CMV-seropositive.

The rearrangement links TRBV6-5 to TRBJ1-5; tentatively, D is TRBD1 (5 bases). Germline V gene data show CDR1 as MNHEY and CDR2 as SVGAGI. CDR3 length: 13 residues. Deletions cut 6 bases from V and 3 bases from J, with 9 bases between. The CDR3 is CASRPGFNQPQHF. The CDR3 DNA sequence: TGTGCCAGCAGGCCAGGGTTCAATCAGCCCCAGCATTTT.

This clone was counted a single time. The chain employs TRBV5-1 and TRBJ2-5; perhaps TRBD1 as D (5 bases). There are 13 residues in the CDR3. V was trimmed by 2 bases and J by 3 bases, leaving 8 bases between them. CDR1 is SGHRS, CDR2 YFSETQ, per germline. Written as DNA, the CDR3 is TGCGCCAGCAGCTTATTGACAGAAGAGACCCAGTACTTC. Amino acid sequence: CASSLLTEETQYF.

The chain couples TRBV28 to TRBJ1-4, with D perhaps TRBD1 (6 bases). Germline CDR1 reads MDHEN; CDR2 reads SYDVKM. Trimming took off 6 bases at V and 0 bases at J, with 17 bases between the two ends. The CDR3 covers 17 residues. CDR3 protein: CASRQQGEAATNEKLFF. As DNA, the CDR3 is TGTGCCAGCAGGCAACAGGGCGAGGCTGCAACTAATGAAAAACTGTTTTTT.

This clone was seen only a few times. The CDR3 nucleotides read TGTGCCAGCAGCTTACGGGACAGGGTCGAGCAGTACTTC. Its translation: CASSLRDRVEQYF. The rearrangement joins TRBV7-2 to TRBJ2-7; 9 positions agree with TRBD1. The germline V gene encodes CDR1 SGHTA and CDR2 FQGNSA. Trimming took 2 bases from V and 6 from J; bases not matched to a gene: 2. The CDR3 extends over 13 amino acids.

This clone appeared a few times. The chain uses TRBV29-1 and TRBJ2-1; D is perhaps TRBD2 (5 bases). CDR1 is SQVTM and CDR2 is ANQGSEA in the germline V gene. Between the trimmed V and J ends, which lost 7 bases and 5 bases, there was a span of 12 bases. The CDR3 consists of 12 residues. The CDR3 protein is CSATRLDNEQFF. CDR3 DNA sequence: TGCAGCGCCACTAGATTAGACAATGAGCAGTTCTTC.

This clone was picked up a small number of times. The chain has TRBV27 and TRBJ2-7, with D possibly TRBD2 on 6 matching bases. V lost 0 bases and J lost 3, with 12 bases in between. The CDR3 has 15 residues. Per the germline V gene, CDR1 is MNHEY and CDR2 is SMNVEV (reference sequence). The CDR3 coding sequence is TGTGCCAGCAGTTTATCGAACCCGGGGGACTACGAGCAGTACTTC. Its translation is CASSLSNPGDYEQYF.

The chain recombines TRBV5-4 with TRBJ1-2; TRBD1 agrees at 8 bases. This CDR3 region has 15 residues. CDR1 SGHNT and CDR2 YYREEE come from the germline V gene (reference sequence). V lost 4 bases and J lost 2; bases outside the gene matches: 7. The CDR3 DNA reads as TGTGCCAGCAGCCCCCGGACAGGGCTGAACTATGGCTACACCTTC. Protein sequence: CASSPRTGLNYGYTF.

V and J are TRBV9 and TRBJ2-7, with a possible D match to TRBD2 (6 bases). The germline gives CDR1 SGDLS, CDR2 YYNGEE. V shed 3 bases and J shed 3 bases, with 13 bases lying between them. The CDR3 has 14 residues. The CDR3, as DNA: TGTGCCAGCAGCGCCCGAGGAGGGAGCTACGAGCAGTACTTC. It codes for CASSARGGSYEQYF.

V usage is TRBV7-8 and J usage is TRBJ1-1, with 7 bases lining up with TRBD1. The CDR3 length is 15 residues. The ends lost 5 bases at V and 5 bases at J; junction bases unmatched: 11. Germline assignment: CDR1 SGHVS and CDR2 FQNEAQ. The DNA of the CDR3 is TGTGCCAGCAGCGCGGGGGGCAGGGGGTTGACTGAAGCTTTCTTT. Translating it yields CASSAGGRGLTEAFF.

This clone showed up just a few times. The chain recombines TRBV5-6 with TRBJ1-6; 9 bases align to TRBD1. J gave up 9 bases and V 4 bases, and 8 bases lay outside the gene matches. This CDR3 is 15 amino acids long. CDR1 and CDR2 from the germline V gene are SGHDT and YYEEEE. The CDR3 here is CASSGDGTGFSPLHF. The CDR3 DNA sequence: TGTGCCAGCAGCGGGGACGGGACAGGGTTTTCACCCCTCCACTTT.

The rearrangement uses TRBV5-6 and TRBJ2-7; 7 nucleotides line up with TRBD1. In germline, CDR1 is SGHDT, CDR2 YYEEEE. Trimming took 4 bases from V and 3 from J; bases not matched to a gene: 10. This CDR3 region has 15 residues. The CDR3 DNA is TGTGCCAGCAGCCTCGGCGGACAGGCATACTACGAGCAGTACTTC. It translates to CASSLGGQAYYEQYF.

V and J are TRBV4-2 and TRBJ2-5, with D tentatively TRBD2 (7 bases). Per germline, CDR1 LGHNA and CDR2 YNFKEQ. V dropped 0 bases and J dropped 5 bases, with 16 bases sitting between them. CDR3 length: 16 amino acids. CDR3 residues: CASSQEWGGALETQYF. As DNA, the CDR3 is TGTGCCAGCAGCCAAGAGTGGGGGGGGGCCCTGGAGACCCAGTACTTC.

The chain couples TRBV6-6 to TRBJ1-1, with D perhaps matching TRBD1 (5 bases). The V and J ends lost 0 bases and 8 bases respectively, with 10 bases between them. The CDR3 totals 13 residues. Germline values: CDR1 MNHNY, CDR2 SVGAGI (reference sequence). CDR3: CASSYSGGSEAFF. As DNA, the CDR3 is TGTGCCAGCAGTTACTCGGGGGGATCCGAAGCTTTCTTT.

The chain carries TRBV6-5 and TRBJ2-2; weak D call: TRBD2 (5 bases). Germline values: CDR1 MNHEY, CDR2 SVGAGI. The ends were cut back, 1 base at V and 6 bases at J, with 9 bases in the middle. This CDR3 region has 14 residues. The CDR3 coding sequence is TGTGCCAGCAGTTACTTAGCGCTCCCCGGGGAGCTGTTTTTT. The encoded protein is CASSYLALPGELFF.

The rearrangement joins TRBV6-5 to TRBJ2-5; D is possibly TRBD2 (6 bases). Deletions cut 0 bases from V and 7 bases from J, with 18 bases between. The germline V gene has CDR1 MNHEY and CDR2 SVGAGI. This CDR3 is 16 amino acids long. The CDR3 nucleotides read TGTGCCAGCAGTTACTCGGGGGGTTTCACGAGCGGGACCCAGTACTTC. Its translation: CASSYSGGFTSGTQYF.

The CDR3 region has the DNA TGTGCCAGCAGTGTGGTGGAAGGGGGTGTCTATGGCTACACCTTC. Translating gives CASSVVEGGVYGYTF. The chain joins TRBV2 to TRBJ1-2; maybe TRBD1 (6 bases). The CDR3 consists of 15 residues. Germline assignment: CDR1 SNHLY and CDR2 FYNNEI. Trimming took off 4 bases at V and 4 bases at J, with 16 bases between the two ends.

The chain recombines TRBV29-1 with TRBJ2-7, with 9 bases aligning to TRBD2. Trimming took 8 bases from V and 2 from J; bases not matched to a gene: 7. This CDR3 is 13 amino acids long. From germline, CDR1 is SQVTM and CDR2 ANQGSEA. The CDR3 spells CSCGAGGTYEQYF. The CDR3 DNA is TGCAGCTGCGGAGCGGGGGGTACCTACGAGCAGTACTTC.

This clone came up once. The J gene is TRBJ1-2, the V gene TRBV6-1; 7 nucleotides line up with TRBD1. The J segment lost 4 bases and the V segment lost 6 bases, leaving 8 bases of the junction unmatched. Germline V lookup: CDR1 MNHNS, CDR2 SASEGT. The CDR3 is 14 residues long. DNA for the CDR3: TGTGCCAGCAGCGAACTGACAGGGTTCTATGGCTACACCTTC. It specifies CASSELTGFYGYTF.

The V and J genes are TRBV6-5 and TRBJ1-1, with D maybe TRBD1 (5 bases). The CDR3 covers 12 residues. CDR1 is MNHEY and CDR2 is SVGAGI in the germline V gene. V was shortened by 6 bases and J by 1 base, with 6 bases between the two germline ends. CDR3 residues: CASRGPNTEAFF. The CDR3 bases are TGTGCCAGCAGGGGGCCGAACACTGAAGCTTTCTTT.

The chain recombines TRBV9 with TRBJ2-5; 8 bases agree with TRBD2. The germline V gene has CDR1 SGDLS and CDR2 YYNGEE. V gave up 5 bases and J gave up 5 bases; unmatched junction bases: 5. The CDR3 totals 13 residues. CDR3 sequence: CASRAGGEETQYF. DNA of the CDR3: TGTGCCAGCAGGGCGGGGGGCGAGGAGACCCAGTACTTC. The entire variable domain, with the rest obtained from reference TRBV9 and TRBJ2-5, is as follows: DSGVTQTPKHLITATGQRVTLRCSPRSGDLSVYWYQQSLDQGLQFLIQYYNGEERAKGNILERFSAQQFPDLHSELNLSSLELGDSALYFCASRAGGEETQYFGPGTRLLVL.

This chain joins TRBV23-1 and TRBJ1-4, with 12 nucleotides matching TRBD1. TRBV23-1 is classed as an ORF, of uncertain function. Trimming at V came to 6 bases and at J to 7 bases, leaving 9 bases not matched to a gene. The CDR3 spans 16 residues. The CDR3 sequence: CASRTGTGGQSEKLFF. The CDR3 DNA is TGCGCCAGCAGAACCGGGACAGGGGGCCAGAGTGAAAAACTGTTTTTT.

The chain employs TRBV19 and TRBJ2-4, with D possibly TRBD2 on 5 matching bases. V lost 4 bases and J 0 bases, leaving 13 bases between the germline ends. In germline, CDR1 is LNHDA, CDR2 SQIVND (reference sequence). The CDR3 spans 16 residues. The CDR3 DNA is TGTGCCAGTAGTACCCGGACTGAGCTAGCCAAAAACATTCAGTACTTC. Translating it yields CASSTRTELAKNIQYF.

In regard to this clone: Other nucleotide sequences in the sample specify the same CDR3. CDR3 sequence: CASSPGTGSYGYTF. The CDR3 coding sequence is TGTGCCAGCAGCCCCGGGACAGGGTCCTATGGCTACACCTTC. The chain employs TRBV11-2 and TRBJ1-2, with 9 bases identical to TRBD1. Losses at the gene ends were 5 bases for V and 4 bases for J; bases not matched to a gene: 5. Germline-derived CDR1 and CDR2 are SGHAT and FQNNGV. The CDR3 is made up of 14 amino acids. The full variable domain, in which reference TRBV11-2 and TRBJ1-2 provide the parts outside the CDR3, is EAGVAQSPRYKIIEKRQSVAFWCNPISGHATLYWYQQILGQGPKLLIQFQNNGVVDDSQLPKDRFSAERLKGVDSTLKIQPAKLEDSAVYLCASSPGTGSYGYTFGSGTRLTVV.

The CDR3 coding sequence is TGTGCCAGCAGCCAAGTTCCAGGGGGTGGCAATCAGCCCCAGCATTTT. Translated, it gives CASSQVPGGGNQPQHF. The chain has TRBV4-2 and TRBJ1-5, with 7 bases identical to TRBD1. CDR1 is LGHNA, CDR2 YNFKEQ, per germline. This CDR3 region has 16 residues. V lost 1 base and J lost 2; bases outside the gene matches: 5.